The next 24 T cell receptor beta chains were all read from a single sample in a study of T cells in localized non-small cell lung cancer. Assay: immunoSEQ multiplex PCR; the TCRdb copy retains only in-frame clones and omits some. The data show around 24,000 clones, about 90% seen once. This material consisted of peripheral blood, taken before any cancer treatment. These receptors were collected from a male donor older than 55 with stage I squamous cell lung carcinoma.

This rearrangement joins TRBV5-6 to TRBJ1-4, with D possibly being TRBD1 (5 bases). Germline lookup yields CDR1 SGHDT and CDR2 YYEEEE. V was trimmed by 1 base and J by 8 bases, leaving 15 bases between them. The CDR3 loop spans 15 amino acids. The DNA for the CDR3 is TGTGCCAGCAGCTTGTATGGGACCGTCAGCGAAAAACTGTTTTTT. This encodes CASSLYGTVSEKLFF. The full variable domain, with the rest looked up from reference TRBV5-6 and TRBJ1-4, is DAGVTQSPTHLIKTRGQQVTLRCSPKSGHDTVSWYQQALGQGPQFIFQYYEEEERQRGNFPDRFSGHQFPNYSSELNVNALLLGDSALYLCASSLYGTVSEKLFFGSGTQLSVL.

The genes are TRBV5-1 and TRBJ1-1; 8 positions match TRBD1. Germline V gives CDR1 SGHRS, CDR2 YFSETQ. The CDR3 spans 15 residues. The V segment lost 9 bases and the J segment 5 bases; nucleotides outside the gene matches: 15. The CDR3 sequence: CATKRKTGELTEAFF. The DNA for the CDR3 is TGCGCCACCAAGCGTAAGACAGGGGAATTAACTGAAGCTTTCTTT.

The CDR3 DNA follows: TGTGCCAGCCTAGCGGGCACTAGCACAGATACGCAGTATTTT. The encoded protein is CASLAGTSTDTQYF. V usage is TRBV18 and J usage is TRBJ2-3, with 8 nucleotides matching TRBD2. Unmatched junction bases numbered 4, after V lost 8 bases and J lost 0 bases. The CDR3 spans 14 residues. Germline V gene sequence: CDR1 KGHSH, CDR2 LQKENI.

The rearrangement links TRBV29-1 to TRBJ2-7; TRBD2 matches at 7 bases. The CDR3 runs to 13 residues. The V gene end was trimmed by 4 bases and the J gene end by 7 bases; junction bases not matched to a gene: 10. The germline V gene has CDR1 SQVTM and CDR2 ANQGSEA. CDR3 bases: TGCAGCGTTGTAACTAGCGCAGGCGGGGAGCAGTACTTC. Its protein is CSVVTSAGGEQYF.

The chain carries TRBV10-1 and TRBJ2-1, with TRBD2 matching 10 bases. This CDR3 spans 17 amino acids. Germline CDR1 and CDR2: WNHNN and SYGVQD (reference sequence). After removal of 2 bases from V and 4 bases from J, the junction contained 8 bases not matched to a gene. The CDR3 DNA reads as TGCGCCAGCAGTGAGAGGGCTAGCGGGAGTATGTACAATGAGCAGTTCTTC. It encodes CASSERASGSMYNEQFF.

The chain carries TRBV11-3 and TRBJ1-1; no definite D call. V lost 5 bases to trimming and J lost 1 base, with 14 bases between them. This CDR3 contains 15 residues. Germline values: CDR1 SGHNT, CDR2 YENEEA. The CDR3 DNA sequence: TGTGCCAGCAGCACCTCGGACGCCAAGAACACTGAAGCTTTCTTT. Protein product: CASSTSDAKNTEAFF.

The CDR3 loop reads CASGQGNSNQPQHF. CDR3 sequence (DNA): TGTGCCTCCGGACAGGGAAATAGCAATCAGCCCCAGCATTTT. This chain joins TRBV19 and TRBJ1-5; TRBD1 matches 8 bases. The CDR3 contains 14 residues. Germline values: CDR1 LNHDA, CDR2 SQIVND (reference sequence). V trimming: 11 bases; J trimming: 0 bases; junction bases outside the gene matches: 6.

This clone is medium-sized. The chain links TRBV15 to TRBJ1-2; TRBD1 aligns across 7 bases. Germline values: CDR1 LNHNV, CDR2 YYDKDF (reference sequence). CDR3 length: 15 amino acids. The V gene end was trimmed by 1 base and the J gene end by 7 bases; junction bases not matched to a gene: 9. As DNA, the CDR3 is TGTGCCACCAGCAGAGCCCCAGCAGGGGGTCGTGGCTACACCTTC. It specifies CATSRAPAGGRGYTF.

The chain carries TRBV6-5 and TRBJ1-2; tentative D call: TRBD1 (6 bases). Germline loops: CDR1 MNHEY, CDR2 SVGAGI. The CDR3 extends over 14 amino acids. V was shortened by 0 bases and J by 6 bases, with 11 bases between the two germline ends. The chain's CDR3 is CASSYSRQDHGYTF. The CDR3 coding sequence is TGTGCCAGCAGTTACTCCCGACAGGATCATGGCTACACCTTC.

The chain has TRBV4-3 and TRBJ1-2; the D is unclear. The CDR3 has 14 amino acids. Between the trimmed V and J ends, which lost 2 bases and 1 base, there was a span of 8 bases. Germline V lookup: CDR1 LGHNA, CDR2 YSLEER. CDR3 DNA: TGCGCCAGCAGCCAAAGTGTGTTTAACTATGGCTACACCTTC. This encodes CASSQSVFNYGYTF.

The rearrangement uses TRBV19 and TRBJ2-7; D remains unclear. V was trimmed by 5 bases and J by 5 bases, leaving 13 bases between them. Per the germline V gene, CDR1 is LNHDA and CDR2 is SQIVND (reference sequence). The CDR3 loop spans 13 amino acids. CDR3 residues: CASSLRLKDEQYF. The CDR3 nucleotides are TGTGCCAGTAGTCTTCGACTCAAAGACGAGCAGTACTTC.

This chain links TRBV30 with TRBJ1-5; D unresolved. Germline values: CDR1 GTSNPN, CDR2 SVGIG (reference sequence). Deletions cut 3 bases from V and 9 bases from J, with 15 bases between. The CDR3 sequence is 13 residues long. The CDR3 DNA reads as TGTGCCTGGAGCCGGGAAGTAGCGGGGCCCCAGCATTTT. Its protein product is CAWSREVAGPQHF.

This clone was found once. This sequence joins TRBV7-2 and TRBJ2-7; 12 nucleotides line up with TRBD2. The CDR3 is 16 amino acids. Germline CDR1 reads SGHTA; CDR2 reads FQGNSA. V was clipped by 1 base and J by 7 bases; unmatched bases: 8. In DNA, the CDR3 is TGTGCCAGCAGCTTAGGCCCCGGACTAGCGGGAAATGAGCAGTACTTC. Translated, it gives CASSLGPGLAGNEQYF.

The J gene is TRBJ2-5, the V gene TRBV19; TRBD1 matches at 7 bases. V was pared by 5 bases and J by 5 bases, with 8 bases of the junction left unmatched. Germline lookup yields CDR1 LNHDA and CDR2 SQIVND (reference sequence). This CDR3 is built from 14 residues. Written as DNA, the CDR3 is TGTGCCAGTAGTTTCGGACAGGAACGGGAGACCCAGTACTTC. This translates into CASSFGQERETQYF.

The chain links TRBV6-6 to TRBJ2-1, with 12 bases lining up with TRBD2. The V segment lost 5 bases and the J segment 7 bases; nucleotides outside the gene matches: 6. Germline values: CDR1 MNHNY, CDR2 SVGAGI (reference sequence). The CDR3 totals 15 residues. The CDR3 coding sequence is TGTGCCAGCAGTCCCACTAGCGGGAGGTATAATGAGCAGTTCTTC. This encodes CASSPTSGRYNEQFF.

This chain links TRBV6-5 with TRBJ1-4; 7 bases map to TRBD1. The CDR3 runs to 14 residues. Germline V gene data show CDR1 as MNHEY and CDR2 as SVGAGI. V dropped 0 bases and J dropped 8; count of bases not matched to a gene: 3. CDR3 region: CASSYSGGREKLFF. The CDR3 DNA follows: TGTGCCAGCAGTTACTCAGGGGGCCGGGAAAAACTGTTTTTT.

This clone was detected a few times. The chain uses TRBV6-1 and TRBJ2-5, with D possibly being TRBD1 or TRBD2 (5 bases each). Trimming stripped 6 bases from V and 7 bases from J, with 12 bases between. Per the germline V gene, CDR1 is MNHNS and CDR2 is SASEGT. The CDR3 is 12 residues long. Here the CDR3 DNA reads TGTGCCAGCAGCAGGGACCTCCGGACCCAGTACTTC. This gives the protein CASSRDLRTQYF.

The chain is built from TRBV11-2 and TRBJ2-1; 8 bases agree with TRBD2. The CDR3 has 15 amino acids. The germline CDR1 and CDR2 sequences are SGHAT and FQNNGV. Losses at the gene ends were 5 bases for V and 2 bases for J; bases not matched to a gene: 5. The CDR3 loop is CASSLTSGAYNEQFF. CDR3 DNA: TGTGCCAGCAGCCTAACTAGCGGAGCCTACAATGAGCAGTTCTTC.

The CDR3 loop is CATRTGPYEQYF. In nucleotides, the CDR3 is TGCGCCACCCGGACAGGGCCCTACGAGCAGTACTTC. V and J are TRBV10-2 and TRBJ2-7; the match to TRBD1 covers 8 bases. There are 12 residues in the CDR3. Trimming cost V 10 bases and J 2 bases; bases outside gene matches: 4. Germline V lookup: CDR1 WSHSY, CDR2 SAAADI.

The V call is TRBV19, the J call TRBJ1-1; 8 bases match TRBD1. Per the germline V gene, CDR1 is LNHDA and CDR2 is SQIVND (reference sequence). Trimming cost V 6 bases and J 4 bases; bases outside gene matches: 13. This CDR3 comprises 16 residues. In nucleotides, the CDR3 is TGTGCCAGTAGGAGCACCGACAGGGGCGTTAGCACTGAAGCTTTCTTT. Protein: CASRSTDRGVSTEAFF.

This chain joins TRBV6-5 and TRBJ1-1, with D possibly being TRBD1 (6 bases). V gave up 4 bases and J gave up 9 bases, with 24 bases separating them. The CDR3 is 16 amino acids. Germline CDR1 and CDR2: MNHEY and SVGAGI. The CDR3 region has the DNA TGTGCCAGCAGTTCTTATCCCGGGACAACCAACCGCAAAGCTTTCTTT. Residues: CASSSYPGTTNRKAFF.

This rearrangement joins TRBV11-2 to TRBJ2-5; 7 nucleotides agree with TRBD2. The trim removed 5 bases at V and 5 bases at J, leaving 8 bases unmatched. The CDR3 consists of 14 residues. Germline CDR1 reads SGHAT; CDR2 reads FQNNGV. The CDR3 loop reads CASSLRLAEETQYF. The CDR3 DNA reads TGTGCCAGCAGCCTCCGACTAGCAGAGGAGACCCAGTACTTC.

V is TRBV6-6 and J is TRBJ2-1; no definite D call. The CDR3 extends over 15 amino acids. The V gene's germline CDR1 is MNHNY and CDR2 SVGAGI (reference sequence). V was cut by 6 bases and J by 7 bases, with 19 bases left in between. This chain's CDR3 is CASSAGGTFRNEQFF. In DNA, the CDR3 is TGTGCCAGCAGCGCAGGCGGTACCTTTCGGAATGAGCAGTTCTTC.

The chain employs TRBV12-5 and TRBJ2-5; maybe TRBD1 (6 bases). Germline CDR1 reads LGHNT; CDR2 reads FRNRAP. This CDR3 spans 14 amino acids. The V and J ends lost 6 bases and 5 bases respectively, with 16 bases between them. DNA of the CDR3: TGTGCTAGTGGGGCAGGGGCGCTAGGGGAGACCCAGTACTTC. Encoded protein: CASGAGALGETQYF.